What follows describes a single T cell receptor (beta chain). This clonotype was seen at least ten times. This receptor's antigen is unknown. Qualities for individual bases were not recorded, and no much larger clone is one base off. The sample belongs to a study of T cells in Graves' hyperthyroidism and ophthalmopathy (dated by TCRdb to between 2017 and 2020). For the wider study: Peripheral blood was collected at initial diagnosis, before any treatment. To identify TCR V-J signatures that set the groups apart, the researchers used a discovery cohort of 100 patients, made up of around 40 with Graves' ophthalmopathy and some 55 with stable Graves' hyperthyroidism. Prospective prediction of ophthalmopathy was tested in an independent validation cohort consisting of fewer than 20 hyperthyroidism patients and some 17 patients who later progressed to ophthalmopathy. The 100 or so discovery patients were divided at random into training and test sets in a 7:3 ratio. The study also compared thyroid tissue and blood T-cell repertoires from roughly six Graves' hyperthyroidism patients. After sampling, hyperthyroidism patients received methimazole starting at 30 mg daily, and ophthalmopathy patients received high-dose intravenous methylprednisolone. TCR Vbeta CDR3 sequencing of roughly 140 peripheral blood samples (over 40 ophthalmopathy, over 70 hyperthyroidism and approximately 17 progressor patients) is reported in the paper. Study-wide findings and limitations: Ophthalmopathy was separated from stable hyperthyroidism by a 13 V-J signature model, with approximately 90% sensitivity and just over 81% specificity obtained in cross-validation and 80%/75% obtained in testing. During validation, the model predicted progression to ophthalmopathy a median of around 7 months ahead of onset, with around 65% sensitivity and almost 75% specificity. Blood samples also contained most of the expanded thyroid clonotypes (frequency above 0.001), which suggests that blood repertoires may reflect thyroid immune responses. No statistical method was used to set the sample size in advance, and investigators knew the group allocation.

In the ophthalmopathy patients, disease was moderately to severely active, with a Clinical Activity Score of 3 or more, a NOSPECS grade of 4 or more, and a duration of less than 3 months. Exclusion was applied to patients with uncontrolled infections, other autoimmune diseases, pregnancy or lactation. Diagnoses were based on clinical symptoms, serum thyroxine and TRAb, thyroid ultrasound and orbital computed tomography. Ficoll-Paque density gradient centrifugation was used to isolate PBMCs from around 10 ml of fresh peripheral blood. Total RNA was extracted with Trizol reagent, and quality was checked on an Agilent 2100 Bioanalyzer. The TCR beta CDR3 regions were amplified from RNA transcripts. The first round of RT-PCR for the TCR CDR3 was performed with the HTBI primer set and the Qiagen OneStep RT-PCR kit. Libraries were constructed in a second round of multiplex PCR, after which size selection and purification were carried out. Sequencing of the libraries was done on an Illumina HiSeq2000 using paired-end 100 bp reads. On the authors' methods: SOAPnuke was used to process the raw data, removing reads that contained adapters or uncalled bases, had a mean Phred below 15, or lacked an exact match to the constant primer or identifier. COPE v1.2.5 was used to merge high-quality paired reads, and clonotypes were defined as unique nucleotide sequences. Clonotypes were aligned to IMGT TRBV, TRBD and TRBJ reference segments using MiTCR v1.1. Only V-J combinations with frequency above 0.0001, covering roughly 99% of repertoires, were analysed. The TCS score was defined as the ratio of F50 (clonal expansion) to E x V (chaos), calculated using BLOSUM62-based TCRdist between CDR3 peptides within each V-J. Welch's t-statistics and random forest reduced 500 to 650 V-J features to fewer than 15, which were used in a naive Bayes classifier (R e1071). Using fastp trimming at Q25 and MiXCR clonotype assembly, TCRdb reanalyzed the public sequencing data and kept in-frame beta chains. Merged by CDR3 protein, the rows form single entries marked with the most common genes and DNA. Clone size and V and J calls follow TCRdb, not the original study. A total of 490,000 or so distinct CDR3 sequences appear in this sample, 22% of them only once. The ten largest clones represent under 55% of the sample.

V and J lose 5 bases and 14 bases, and a span of 13 bases separates them. The CDR3 runs 12 residues from the cysteine to the phenylalanine. Just CDR3 DNA is preserved here, 36 bases in frame from base 1. Recombination connected TRBV12-3 or TRBV12-4 to TRBJ1-6; a tentative D call is TRBD1 (6 bases match). This receptor was obtained from a woman in her 70s with Graves' ophthalmopathy. The specimen was blood. The DNA sequence is TGTGCCAGCAGTCACACAGGGTTTGCCCTCCACTTT. It codes for CASSHTGFALHF.